Below, one T cell receptor beta chain is given with its context. The trim removed 0 bases at V and 4 bases at J, leaving 5 bases unmatched. Germline V gene data show CDR1 as LGHNA and CDR2 as YSLEER. This CDR3 has 15 amino acids. Study processing details: Amplified reference gene primers provided the basis for estimating nucleated cell counts. TCRdb's copy holds only in-frame clones and misses some; the assay was immunoSEQ multiplex PCR. The D gene and trimming were derived from the DNA, and the V and J assignments and clone size from that table. The data show 70,000 or so clones, about nine tenths seen once. This record belongs to a study of blood T cell repertoires in COVID-19. Study details: Sites across the United States, Italy and Spain contributed samples from acute and convalescent COVID-19. PBMCs, B-cell-depleted T cells, or T cells provided the cDNA or gDNA that made up the material.

The origin of this receptor is a woman under 30 with acute or convalescent COVID-19. The genes are TRBV4-3 and TRBJ1-2; 7 bases agree with TRBD1. The material sequenced was peripheral blood. The CDR3 nucleotides read TGCGCCAGCAGCCAAGACAGGGGGTCTGGCTATGGCTACACCTTC. Its translation is CASSQDRGSGYGYTF.